This is a list of T cell receptor beta chains from one sample in a study of cytomegalovirus exposure and HLA in healthy donors. Generated by immunoSEQ multiplex PCR, the TCRdb table keeps only in-frame clones and is missing some. This sample yields about 91,000 clones, of which 60% to 65% are seen a single time; over 2% belongs to the top ten. The sequenced sample was PBMCs. The receptors shown here come from a human donor in good health. The CDR3 runs from the conserved cysteine through the conserved F or W. D genes are given only for firm matches. Size is stated for part of the rows, as once, few or many counts, or as a class when the clone is expanded.

d_call j_call v_call clone_size cdr3_nt cdr3_aa
TRBD2 TRBJ2-7 TRBV11-2 . TGTGCCAGCAGCTCATATTGGGGGGGCTACGAGCAGTACTTC CASSSYWGGYEQYF
. TRBJ2-2 TRBV7-2 . TGTGCCAGCAGCTCCCGAGGGGGCACCGGGGAGCTGTTTTTT CASSSRGGTGELFF
TRBD2 TRBJ2-5 TRBV5-1 few TGCGCCAGCAGCGAAGCGGGGGGCCAAGAGACCCAGTACTTC CASSEAGGQETQYF
. TRBJ2-2 TRBV7-2 . TGTGCCAGCAGCTCCCTACCCGTCTTTGACATCGACACCGGGGAGCTGTTTTTT CASSSLPVFDIDTGELFF
. TRBJ2-2 TRBV7-7 few TGTGCTAGCAGCCCCCGCACCGGGGAGCTGTTTTTT CASSPRTGELFF
. TRBJ2-1 TRBV7-9 . TGTGCCAGCAGCTTGAGCGAGTCGTCCTACAATGAGCAGTTCTTC CASSLSESSYNEQFF
. TRBJ2-6 TRBV7-9 . TGTGCCAGCAGCTTAGTGCCAGGGGCTGGGGCCAACGTCCTGACTTTC CASSLVPGAGANVLTF
TRBD1 TRBJ1-1 TRBV9 . TGTGCCAGCAGCTCTCGAGACAGGGGGCGGGTGAACACTGAAGCTTTCTTT CASSSRDRGRVNTEAFF
TRBD1 TRBJ1-3 TRBV4-3 . TGCGCCAGCAGCCAAGAACTCCCCGACAGGGGGCAAGGAAACACTATATATTTT CASSQELPDRGQGNTIYF
. TRBJ1-2 TRBV6-4 few TGTGCCAGCAGTGACTCTACGGGCTATGGCTACACCTTC CASSDSTGYGYTF
TRBD2 TRBJ2-5 TRBV4-2 . TGTGCCAGCAGCCAAGTAAGAGCGGGGGGGCTGGAGACCCAGTACTTC CASSQVRAGGLETQYF
TRBD1 TRBJ1-1 TRBV6-1 . TGTGCCAGCAGTGAAGCCCGACAGGGAGGCGCTTTCTTT CASSEARQGGAFF
TRBD2 TRBJ2-7 TRBV5-4 . TGTGCCAGCAGCATCGGGACTAGCGGGGGGAGGGAGCAGTACTTC CASSIGTSGGREQYF
. TRBJ2-1 TRBV30 . TGTGCCTGGAGTAAAGGAACTAGCTCCTACAATGAGCAGTTCTTC CAWSKGTSSYNEQFF
. TRBJ1-1 TRBV20-1 . TGCAGTGCTAGGCCCACAGGTGAAGCTTTCTTT CSARPTGEAFF
. TRBJ1-3 TRBV4-3 few TGCGCCAGCAGCCAAGTGTGGGCAACAGACTCTGGAAACACCATATATTTT CASSQVWATDSGNTIYF
. TRBJ2-7 TRBV5-1 . TGCGCCAGCAGCTTGGGTCAAACATTGACCTACGAGCAGTACTTC CASSLGQTLTYEQYF